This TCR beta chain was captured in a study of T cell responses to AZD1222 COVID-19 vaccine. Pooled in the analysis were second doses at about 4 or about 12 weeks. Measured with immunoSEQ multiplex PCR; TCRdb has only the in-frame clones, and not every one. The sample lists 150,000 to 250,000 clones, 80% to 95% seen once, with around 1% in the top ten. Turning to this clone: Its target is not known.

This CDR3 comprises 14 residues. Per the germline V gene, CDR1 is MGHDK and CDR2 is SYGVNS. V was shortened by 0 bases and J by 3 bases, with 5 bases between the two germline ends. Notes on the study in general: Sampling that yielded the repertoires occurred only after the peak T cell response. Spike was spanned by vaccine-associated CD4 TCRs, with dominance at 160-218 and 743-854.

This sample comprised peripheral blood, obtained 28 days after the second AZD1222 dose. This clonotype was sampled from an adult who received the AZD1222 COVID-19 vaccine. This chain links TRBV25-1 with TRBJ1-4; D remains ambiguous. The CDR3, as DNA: TGTGCCAGCAGTGAATATAGGGCTAATGAAAAACTGTTTTTT. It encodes CASSEYRANEKLFF.